The 25 T cell receptor beta chains below were found in one sample sequenced in a study of T cell clonotyping in hematopoietic cell transplantation. Clones were read by immunoSEQ multiplex PCR, and TCRdb kept only the in-frame ones, dropping some. Here the sample spans tens of thousands of clones, about 96% being singletons. The sample was peripheral blood mononuclear cells. The source of these receptors is a man aged 25 to 45 in good health. Some clones in this sample may be carry-over from other donors' samples.

The CDR3 loop reads CSAQGTNYGYTF. The CDR3 DNA reads TGCAGCGCACAGGGTACTAACTATGGCTACACCTTC. V gene TRBV29-1 combines with J gene TRBJ1-2; possible D gene TRBD1, 6 bases. Germline assignment: CDR1 SQVTM and CDR2 ANQGSEA. The CDR3 extends over 12 amino acids. Trimming took off 7 bases at V and 0 bases at J, with 9 bases between the two ends. Full variable domain (missing parts from reference TRBV29-1 and TRBJ1-2): SAVISQKPSRDICQRGTSLTIQCQVDSQVTMMFWYRQQPGQSLTLIATANQGSEATYESGFVIDKFPISRPNLTFSTLTVSNMSPEDSSIYLCSAQGTNYGYTFGSGTRLTVV.

This chain connects TRBV12-5 to TRBJ1-5, with no clear D. The CDR3 covers 15 residues. Germline V gene sequence: CDR1 LGHNT, CDR2 FRNRAP. V lost 3 bases, J lost 2 bases, and 11 bases lay in between. For the CDR3, the DNA is TGTGCTAGTGGTTTACGGGTGGGTGGCAATCAGCCCCAGCATTTT. Translation: CASGLRVGGNQPQHF. The full variable domain, in which reference TRBV12-5 and TRBJ1-5 provide the parts outside the CDR3, is DARVTQTPRHKVTEMGQEVTMRCQPILGHNTVFWYRQTMMQGLELLAYFRNRAPLDDSGMPKDRFSAEMPDATLATLKIQPSEPRDSAVYFCASGLRVGGNQPQHFGDGTRLSIL.

The chain employs TRBV6-5 and TRBJ1-1; unclear D gene. The CDR3 sequence is 13 residues long. Germline CDR1 reads MNHEY; CDR2 reads SVGAGI. Trimming stripped 7 bases from V and 3 bases from J, with 12 bases between. CDR3 sequence reads: CASTDREDTEAFF. DNA for the CDR3: TGTGCCAGCACGGACCGAGAGGACACTGAAGCTTTCTTT.

The chain has TRBV4-1 and TRBJ2-7, with D tentatively TRBD2 (7 bases). This CDR3 contains 18 residues. The V gene's germline CDR1 is MGHRA and CDR2 YSYEKL. V lost 0 bases to trimming and J lost 3 bases, with 21 bases between them. The CDR3 reads CASSQDWGGGGRFYEQYF. The CDR3 coding sequence is TGCGCCAGCAGCCAAGATTGGGGGGGAGGGGGGCGTTTCTACGAGCAGTACTTC.

The J gene is TRBJ1-2, the V gene TRBV7-8; no firm D call. Germline CDR1 SGHVS, CDR2 FQNEAQ. V was shortened by 6 bases and J by 2 bases, with 16 bases between the two germline ends. The CDR3 is 15 amino acids. CDR3 loop: CASSRLLNYNYGYTF. For the CDR3, the DNA is TGTGCCAGCAGTCGACTCCTCAATTACAACTATGGCTACACCTTC.

The chain couples TRBV5-1 to TRBJ1-4; D call uncertain. This CDR3 is 17 amino acids long. The germline CDR1 and CDR2 sequences are SGHRS and YFSETQ. V lost 0 bases to trimming and J lost 3 bases, with 15 bases between them. The CDR3 DNA follows: TGCGCCAGCAGCTTGGGTCCAGAGGAGTTTGCTAATGAAAAACTGTTTTTT. It encodes CASSLGPEEFANEKLFF.

The chain is built from TRBV7-6 and TRBJ2-5, with TRBD1 matching over 7 bases. This CDR3 has 14 amino acids. The trim removed 4 bases at V and 2 bases at J, leaving 4 bases unmatched. Looked up from germline, CDR1 is SGHVS and CDR2 is FNYEAQ. The CDR3: CASSSGQTQETQYF. In DNA form, the CDR3 reads TGTGCCAGCAGCTCGGGACAGACGCAAGAGACCCAGTACTTC. The complete variable domain, with remaining parts taken from reference TRBV7-6 and TRBJ2-5, reads GAGVSQSPRYKVTKRGQDVALRCDPISGHVSLYWYRQALGQGPEFLTYFNYEAQQDKSGLPNDRFSAERPEGSISTLTIQRTEQRDSAMYRCASSSGQTQETQYFGPGTRLLVL.

The chain is built from TRBV10-1 and TRBJ1-1; D call uncertain. The CDR3 runs to 15 residues. Germline lookup yields CDR1 WNHNN and CDR2 SYGVQD (reference sequence). V lost 6 bases, J lost 0 bases, and 14 bases lay in between. Here the CDR3 reads CASRESGDLNTEAFF. CDR3 DNA: TGCGCCAGCAGAGAGAGCGGCGACTTGAACACTGAAGCTTTCTTT.

The rearrangement joins TRBV7-2 to TRBJ2-7, with a possible D match to TRBD2 (5 bases). This CDR3 has 16 amino acids. The V gene's germline CDR1 is SGHTA and CDR2 FQGNSA. The V gene lost 5 bases and the J gene lost 1 base, with 18 bases spanning the gap. CDR3 nucleotide sequence: TGTGCCAGCAGCCCCCCACCGGGAACCCTGTCCTACGAGCAGTACTTC. Residues: CASSPPPGTLSYEQYF.

Comment on this clone: Sequence at one end of the junction differs from germline and may be a read error. J is TRBJ2-7 and V is TRBV19; the D is unclear. The CDR3 runs to 16 residues. CDR1 LNHDA and CDR2 SQIVND come from the germline V gene (reference sequence). The CDR3 protein is CASSIVLGVFSHEQYF. CDR3 DNA sequence: TGTGCCAGTAGTATAGTATTGGGTGTCTTCTCCCACGAGCAGTACTTC.

The CDR3 loop is CASSLGGRGDLNYGYTF. The CDR3 DNA reads TGTGCCAGCAGCCTAGGGGGGAGAGGGGACCTTAACTATGGCTACACCTTC. The rearrangement joins TRBV21-1 to TRBJ1-2. TRBV21-1 is an annotated pseudogene. The CDR3 is 17 residues long.

This sequence joins TRBV10-3 and TRBJ1-5; D not certain. Trimming stripped 5 bases from V and 2 bases from J, with 16 bases between. The CDR3 contains 16 residues. Germline CDR1 ENHRY, CDR2 SYGVKD. The CDR3 spells CAISSSAALGNQPQHF. CDR3 bases: TGTGCCATCAGTTCGTCGGCGGCCCTGGGCAATCAGCCCCAGCATTTT.

The gene calls are TRBV10-3 and TRBJ2-1, with D perhaps TRBD2 (6 bases). Trimming cost V 4 bases and J 7 bases, with 20 bases left between them. The CDR3 sequence is 16 residues long. Germline V gives CDR1 ENHRY, CDR2 SYGVKD. DNA for the CDR3: TGTGCCATCAGTGGCGGTAGCGGACCTCTAATAAATGAGCAGTTCTTC. Protein: CAISGGSGPLINEQFF.

The J gene is TRBJ1-5, the V gene TRBV2; D is uncertain. The length of the CDR3 is 15 residues. CDR1 SNHLY and CDR2 FYNNEI come from the germline V gene. The V end lost 6 bases, the J end lost 5 bases, and 17 bases lay between the germline ends. The CDR3 reads CASRDLGWADQPQHF. CDR3 sequence (DNA): TGTGCCAGCAGGGACCTAGGGTGGGCAGATCAGCCCCAGCATTTT.

V usage is TRBV19 and J usage is TRBJ1-2; the D is unclear. V was pared by 5 bases and J by 0 bases, with 13 bases between. The germline V gene has CDR1 LNHDA and CDR2 SQIVND (reference sequence). The CDR3 spans 15 residues. This chain's CDR3 is CASSRTRQANYGYTF. In DNA, the CDR3 is TGTGCCAGTAGTCGGACGCGACAAGCTAACTATGGCTACACCTTC.

The rearrangement uses TRBV5-5 and TRBJ1-6, with D possibly TRBD1 on 5 matching bases. Germline values: CDR1 SGHKS, CDR2 YYEKEE (reference sequence). The CDR3 runs 16 residues. V was cut by 0 bases and J by 9 bases, with 16 bases left in between. CDR3 sequence (DNA): TGTGCCAGCAGCTTGGAGGCCGGGCAGAGGGGTTCACCCCTCCACTTT. The encoded protein is CASSLEAGQRGSPLHF.

The chain combines TRBV23-1 with TRBJ2-7; D perhaps matches TRBD1 (8 bases). TRBV23-1 belongs to the ORF category, with a function that is uncertain. V was trimmed by 6 bases and J by 5 bases, leaving 20 bases between them. The CDR3 covers 15 residues. DNA of the CDR3: TGCGCCAGCAGCAGGGGGGGCAGGGGGCGGAACGAGCAGTACTTC. Translated: CASSRGGRGRNEQYF.

This chain joins TRBV19 and TRBJ1-2; the D gene is possibly TRBD1 (6 bases). CDR1 LNHDA and CDR2 SQIVND come from the germline V gene (reference sequence). V lost 9 bases, J lost 2 bases, and 10 bases lay in between. This CDR3 is 12 amino acids long. The CDR3 nucleotides read TGTGCCAGCGGACAGTACAACTATGGCTACACCTTC. Its protein product is CASGQYNYGYTF.

This chain joins TRBV2 and TRBJ1-3, with TRBD1 matching 8 bases. This CDR3 is built from 15 residues. Trimming removed 6 bases from V and 4 bases from J; junction bases left unmatched: 8. Germline lookup yields CDR1 SNHLY and CDR2 FYNNEI. The CDR3 DNA is TGTGCCAGCAGGAGACAGGGGACGGCAGGAAACACCATATATTTT. It codes for CASRRQGTAGNTIYF.

The rearrangement links TRBV6-5 to TRBJ2-5; D is ambiguous. Trimming took off 6 bases at V and 7 bases at J, with 12 bases between the two ends. CDR1 MNHEY and CDR2 SVGAGI come from the germline V gene. The CDR3 is 12 amino acids. The CDR3 loop is CASRAQPGTQYF. The DNA for the CDR3 is TGTGCCAGCAGGGCCCAGCCAGGGACCCAGTACTTC.

V is TRBV25-1 and J is TRBJ1-1; D uncertain. CDR3 size: 12 residues. The ends were cut back, 8 bases at V and 3 bases at J, with 10 bases in the middle. CDR1 is MGHDK and CDR2 is SYGVNS in the germline V gene. The CDR3 region has the DNA TGTGCCAGCCGCCTCAGTGACACTGAAGCTTTCTTT. Its translation: CASRLSDTEAFF.

The rearrangement links TRBV7-9 to TRBJ2-7; tentative D call: TRBD2 (5 bases). CDR3 size: 15 residues. V was cut by 6 bases and J by 3 bases, with 18 bases left in between. CDR1 and CDR2 (germline): SEHNR, FQNEAQ (reference sequence). Written as DNA, the CDR3 is TGTGCCAGCAGAAAGTATCCGTGGGGAGTCTACGAGCAGTACTTC. It specifies CASRKYPWGVYEQYF.

V usage is TRBV6-5 and J usage is TRBJ2-7, with 7 bases matching TRBD1. The germline V gene has CDR1 MNHEY and CDR2 SVGAGI. The CDR3 is 15 amino acids. J lost 4 bases, V lost 0 bases, and 6 bases had no gene match. Written as DNA, the CDR3 is TGTGCCAGCAGTTACTCGTGGGACAGAACGTACGAGCAGTACTTC. Translating it yields CASSYSWDRTYEQYF.

This chain joins TRBV6-1 and TRBJ2-5, with 9 bases aligning to TRBD2. This CDR3 spans 15 amino acids. The J segment lost 4 bases and the V segment lost 6 bases, leaving 9 bases of the junction unmatched. Germline CDR1 and CDR2: MNHNS and SASEGT. The CDR3 reads CASRYSGGPTETQYF. The CDR3 DNA reads as TGTGCCAGCAGATACAGCGGGGGGCCTACAGAGACCCAGTACTTC.

V gene TRBV5-4 combines with J gene TRBJ2-1; D remains unclear. The germline gives CDR1 SGHNT, CDR2 YYREEE (reference sequence). The ends were cut back, 4 bases at V and 8 bases at J, with 19 bases in the middle. CDR3 length equals 15 residues. The CDR3: CASSQPVGAADEQFF. CDR3 DNA: TGTGCCAGCAGCCAACCCGTAGGCGCGGCGGATGAGCAGTTCTTC.